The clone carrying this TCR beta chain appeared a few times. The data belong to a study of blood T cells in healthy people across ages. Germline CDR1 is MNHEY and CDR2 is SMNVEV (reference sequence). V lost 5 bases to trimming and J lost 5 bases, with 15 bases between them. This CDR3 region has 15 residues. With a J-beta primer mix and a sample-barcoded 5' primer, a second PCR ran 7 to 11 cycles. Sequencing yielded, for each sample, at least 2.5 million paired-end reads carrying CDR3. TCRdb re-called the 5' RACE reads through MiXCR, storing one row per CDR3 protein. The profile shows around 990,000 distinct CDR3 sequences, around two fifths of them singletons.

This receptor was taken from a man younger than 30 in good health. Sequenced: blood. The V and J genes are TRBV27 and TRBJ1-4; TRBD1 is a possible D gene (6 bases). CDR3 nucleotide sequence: TGTGCCAGCAGTCCAAGACAGGATTGGAATGAAAAACTGTTTTTT. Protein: CASSPRQDWNEKLFF.